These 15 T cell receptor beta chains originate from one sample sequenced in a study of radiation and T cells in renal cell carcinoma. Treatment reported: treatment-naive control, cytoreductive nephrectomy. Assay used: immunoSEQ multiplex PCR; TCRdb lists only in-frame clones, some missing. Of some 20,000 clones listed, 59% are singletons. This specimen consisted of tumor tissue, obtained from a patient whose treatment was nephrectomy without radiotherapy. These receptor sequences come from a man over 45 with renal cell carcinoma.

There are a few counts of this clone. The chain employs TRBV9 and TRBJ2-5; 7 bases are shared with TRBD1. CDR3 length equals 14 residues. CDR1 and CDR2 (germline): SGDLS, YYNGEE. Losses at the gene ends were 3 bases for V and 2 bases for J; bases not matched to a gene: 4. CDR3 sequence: CASSGTGVQETQYF. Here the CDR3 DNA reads TGTGCCAGCAGCGGCACAGGGGTACAAGAGACCCAGTACTTC.

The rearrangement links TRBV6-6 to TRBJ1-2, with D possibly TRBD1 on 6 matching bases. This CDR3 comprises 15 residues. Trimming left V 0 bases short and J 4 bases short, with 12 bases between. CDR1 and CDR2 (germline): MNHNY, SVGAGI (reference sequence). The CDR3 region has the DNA TGTGCCAGCAGTTACTCTGGGGGCCAACGCTATGGCTACACCTTC. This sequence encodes CASSYSGGQRYGYTF.

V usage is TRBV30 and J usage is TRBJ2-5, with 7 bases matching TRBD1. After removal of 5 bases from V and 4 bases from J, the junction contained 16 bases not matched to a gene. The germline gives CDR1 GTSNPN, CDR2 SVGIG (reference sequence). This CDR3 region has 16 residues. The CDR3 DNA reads TGTGCCTGGGGAGGAAGCTCGGACAGGCACATAGAGACCCAGTACTTC. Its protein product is CAWGGSSDRHIETQYF. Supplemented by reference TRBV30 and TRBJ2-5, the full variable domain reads SQTIHQWPATLVQPVGSPLSLECTVEGTSNPNLYWYRQAAGRGLQLLFYSVGIGQISSEVPQNLSASRPQDRQFILSSKKLLLSDSGFYLCAWGGSSDRHIETQYFGPGTRLLVL.

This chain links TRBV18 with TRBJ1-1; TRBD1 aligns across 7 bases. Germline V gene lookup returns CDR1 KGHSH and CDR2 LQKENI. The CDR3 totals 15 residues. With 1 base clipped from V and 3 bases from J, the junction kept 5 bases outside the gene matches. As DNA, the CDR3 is TGTGCCAGCTCACCACAGACAGGGATACACACTGAAGCTTTCTTT. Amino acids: CASSPQTGIHTEAFF.

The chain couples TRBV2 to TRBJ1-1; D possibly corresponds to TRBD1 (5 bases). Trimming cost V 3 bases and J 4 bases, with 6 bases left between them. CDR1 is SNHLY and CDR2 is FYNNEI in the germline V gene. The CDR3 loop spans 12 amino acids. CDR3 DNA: TGTGCCAGCAGTGACAGGGTCACTGAAGCTTTCTTT. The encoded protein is CASSDRVTEAFF.

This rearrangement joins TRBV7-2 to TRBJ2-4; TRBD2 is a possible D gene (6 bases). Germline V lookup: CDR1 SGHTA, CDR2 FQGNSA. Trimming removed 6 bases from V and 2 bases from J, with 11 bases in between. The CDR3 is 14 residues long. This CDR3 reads CASSFGGSKNIQYF. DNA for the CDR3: TGTGCCAGCAGTTTCGGGGGTTCCAAAAACATTCAGTACTTC.

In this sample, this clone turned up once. The CDR3 bases are TGTGCCAGCAGCGCAGCGACAGACAATCAGCCCCAGCATTTT. Translation gives CASSAATDNQPQHF. The chain combines TRBV9 with TRBJ1-5; D is possibly TRBD1 (5 bases). The germline V and J ends were trimmed by 3 bases and 3 bases, with 10 bases remaining between them. This CDR3 has 14 residues. CDR1 SGDLS and CDR2 YYNGEE come from the germline V gene.

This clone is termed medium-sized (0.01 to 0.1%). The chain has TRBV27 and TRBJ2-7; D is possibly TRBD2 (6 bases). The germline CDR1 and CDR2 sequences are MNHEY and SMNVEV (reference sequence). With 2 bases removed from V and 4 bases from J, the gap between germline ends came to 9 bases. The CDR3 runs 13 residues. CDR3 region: CASSLTLAYEQYF. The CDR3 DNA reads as TGTGCCAGCAGTTTAACCCTAGCGTACGAGCAGTACTTC.

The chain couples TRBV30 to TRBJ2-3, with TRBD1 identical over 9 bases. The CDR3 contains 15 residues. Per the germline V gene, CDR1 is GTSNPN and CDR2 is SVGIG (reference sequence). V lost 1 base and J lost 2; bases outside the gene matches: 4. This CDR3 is CAWSAGTGTTDTQYF. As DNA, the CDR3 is TGTGCCTGGAGTGCCGGGACAGGGACCACAGATACGCAGTATTTT.

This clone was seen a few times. Here the CDR3 reads CASSLAQVGNTIYF. The CDR3 bases are TGTGCCAGCAGCTTAGCACAGGTTGGAAACACCATATATTTT. The rearrangement joins TRBV7-2 to TRBJ1-3, with a tentative D call TRBD1 (5 bases). V lost 0 bases and J 3 bases, leaving 6 bases between the germline ends. This CDR3 spans 14 amino acids. The germline gives CDR1 SGHTA, CDR2 FQGNSA.

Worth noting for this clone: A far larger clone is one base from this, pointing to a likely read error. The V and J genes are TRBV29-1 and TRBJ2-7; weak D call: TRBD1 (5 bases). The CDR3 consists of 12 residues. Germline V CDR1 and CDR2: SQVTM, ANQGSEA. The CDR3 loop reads CCARTRLYEQYF. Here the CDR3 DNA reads TGCTGCGCCCGGACACGACTCTACGAGCAGTACTTC.

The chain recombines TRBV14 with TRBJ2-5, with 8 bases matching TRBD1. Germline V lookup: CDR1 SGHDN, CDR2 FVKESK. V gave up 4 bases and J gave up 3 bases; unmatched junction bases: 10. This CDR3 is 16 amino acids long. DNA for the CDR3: TGTGCCAGCAGCCCTATCTTCTCGGGACAGGAAGAGACCCAGTACTTC. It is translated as CASSPIFSGQEETQYF.

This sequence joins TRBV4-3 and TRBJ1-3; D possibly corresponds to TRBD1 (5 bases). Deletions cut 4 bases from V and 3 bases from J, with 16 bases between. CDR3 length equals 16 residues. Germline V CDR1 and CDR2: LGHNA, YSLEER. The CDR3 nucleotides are TGCGCCAGCAGCCTCTCAGGGTCAGAAGGTGGAAACACCATATATTTT. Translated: CASSLSGSEGGNTIYF.

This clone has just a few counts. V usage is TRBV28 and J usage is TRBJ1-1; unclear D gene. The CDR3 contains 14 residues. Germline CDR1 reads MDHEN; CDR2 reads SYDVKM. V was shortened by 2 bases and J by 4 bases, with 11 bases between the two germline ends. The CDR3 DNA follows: TGTGCCAGCAGTTTAGGACGGGCTGCCACTGAAGCTTTCTTT. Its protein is CASSLGRAATEAFF.

CDR3 nucleotide sequence: TGCGCCAGCAGCTTGCTGATTGGCAGGGTATACGAGCAGTACTTC. Its protein is CASSLLIGRVYEQYF. The chain links TRBV5-1 to TRBJ2-7; possible D gene TRBD1, 5 bases. CDR1 SGHRS and CDR2 YFSETQ come from the germline V gene. This CDR3 region has 15 residues. V was pared by 1 base and J by 4 bases, with 15 bases between.